These T cell receptor beta chains were read from a single sample in a study of T-cell memory formation after mild COVID-19. TCRdb re-called the 5' RACE reads with MiXCR, one entry per CDR3 protein. The repertoire holds 400,000 to 500,000 distinct CDR3 sequences, with approximately 19% as singletons. Sequencing was done on a sample of PBMCs or a T cell subset sorted from them (not recorded which). These receptors all stem from a man between 18 and 35 years old who had mild COVID-19 (a few samples of this study predate the infection). Cell type and time point are not known. Both conserved end residues are trimmed from each CDR3.

CDR3: ASGRGNQETQY
V: TRBV7-3

CDR3: ASSFSYTGELF
V: TRBV12-3/TRBV12-4

CDR3: ASSLTGWGSNQPQH
V: TRBV7-2

CDR3: ASSLEAIPTSGGKETQY
V: TRBV7-2

CDR3: SARGRRMNTEAF
V: TRBV20-1

CDR3: ASSLVTATIGNEQF
V: TRBV5-1

CDR3: ASSRDRNSNYGYT
V: TRBV27

CDR3: SLRTQFGYAGQGCQPQH
V: TRBV29-1

CDR3: ASSYQGNGEQY
V: TRBV7-2

CDR3: SVVSVGTYEQY
V: TRBV29-1

CDR3: ASSWDLTTDTQY
V: TRBV6-2/TRBV6-3

CDR3: ASSYLLSGGGQETQY
V: TRBV6-6

CDR3: ASSHPWGDGTGELF
V: TRBV4-2

CDR3: ASSLPGQGSVF
V: TRBV18

CDR3: AWKVPVGYT
V: TRBV30

CDR3: ASSFSGTSYNEQF
V: TRBV12-3/TRBV12-4

CDR3: SARAQAGGENEQF
V: TRBV20-1

CDR3: ASSASASYGYT
V: TRBV7-9

CDR3: ASSRTSGSIQY
V: TRBV7-8

CDR3: ASSFDRAPYNEQF
V: TRBV6-1

CDR3: ASSPRTTYEQY
V: TRBV5-1

CDR3: ASSPGLAAYQETQY
V: TRBV5-1

CDR3: ASSPTSGPLDTQY
V: TRBV6-5

CDR3: ASSRDTAGGHGYT
V: TRBV18